This T cell receptor beta chain was captured in a study of T cell repertoires and HLA-DP antigens. Germline V lookup: CDR1 SGHNT, CDR2 YENEEA. The ends lost 5 bases at V and 0 bases at J; junction bases unmatched: 5. This CDR3 spans 15 amino acids. Worth noting for this clone: Its antigen is not identified.

Only in-frame clones appear in the TCRdb table, and some are missing; sequencing was by immunoSEQ multiplex PCR. Of approximately 86,000 clones in the sample, around 86% were seen once. This sequence was found in a man between 50 and 59 years old in good health and CMV-seronegative. V is TRBV11-3 and J is TRBJ2-7, with TRBD1 matching 9 bases. Material for sequencing was CD4+ T cells from PBMCs. The CDR3 sequence is CASSPDRGRSYEQYF. For the CDR3, the DNA is TGTGCCAGCAGCCCGGACAGGGGACGCTCCTACGAGCAGTACTTC.